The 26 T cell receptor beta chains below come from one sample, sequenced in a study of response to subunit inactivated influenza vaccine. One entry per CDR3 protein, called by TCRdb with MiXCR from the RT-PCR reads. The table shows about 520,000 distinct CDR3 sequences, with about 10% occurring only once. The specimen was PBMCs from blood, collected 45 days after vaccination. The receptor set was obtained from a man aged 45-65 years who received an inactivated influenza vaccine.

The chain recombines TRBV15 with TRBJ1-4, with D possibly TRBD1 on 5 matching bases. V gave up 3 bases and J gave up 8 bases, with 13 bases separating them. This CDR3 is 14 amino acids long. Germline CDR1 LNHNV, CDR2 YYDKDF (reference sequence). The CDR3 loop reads CATSRWNGDEKLFF. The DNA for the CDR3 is TGTGCCACCAGCAGGTGGAATGGGGACGAAAAACTGTTTTTT.

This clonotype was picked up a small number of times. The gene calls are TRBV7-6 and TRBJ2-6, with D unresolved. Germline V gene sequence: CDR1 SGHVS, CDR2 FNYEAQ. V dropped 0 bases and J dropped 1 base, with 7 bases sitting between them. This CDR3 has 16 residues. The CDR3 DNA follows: TGTGCCAGCAGCTTAGCGAATCCGTCTGGGGCCAACGTCCTGACTTTC. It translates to CASSLANPSGANVLTF.

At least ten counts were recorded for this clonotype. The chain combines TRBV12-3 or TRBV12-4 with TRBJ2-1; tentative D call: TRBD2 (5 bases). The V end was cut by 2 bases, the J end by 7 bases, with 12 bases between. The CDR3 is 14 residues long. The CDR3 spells CASSLPSIYNEQFF. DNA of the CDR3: TGTGCCAGCAGTTTACCTAGCATCTATAATGAGCAGTTCTTC.

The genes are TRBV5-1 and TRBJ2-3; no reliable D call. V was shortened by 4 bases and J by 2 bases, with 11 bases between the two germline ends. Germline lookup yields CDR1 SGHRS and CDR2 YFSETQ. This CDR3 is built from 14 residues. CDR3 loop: CASSLQTDTDTQYF. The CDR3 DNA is TGCGCCAGCAGCCTACAGACCGACACAGATACGCAGTATTTT.

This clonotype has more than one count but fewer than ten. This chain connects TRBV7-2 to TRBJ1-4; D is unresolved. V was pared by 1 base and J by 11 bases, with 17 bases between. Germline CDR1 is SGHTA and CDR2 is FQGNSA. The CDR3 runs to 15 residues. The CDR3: CASSLVWSELDKLFF. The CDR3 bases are TGTGCCAGCAGCTTAGTGTGGTCGGAACTTGACAAACTGTTTTTT.

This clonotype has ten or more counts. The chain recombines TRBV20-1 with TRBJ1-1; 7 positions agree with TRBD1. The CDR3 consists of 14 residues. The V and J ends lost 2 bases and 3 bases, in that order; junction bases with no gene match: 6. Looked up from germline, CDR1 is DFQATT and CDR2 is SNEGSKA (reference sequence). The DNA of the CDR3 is TGCAGTGCTAGAATGACAGGGTTGGACACTGAAGCTTTCTTT. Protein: CSARMTGLDTEAFF.

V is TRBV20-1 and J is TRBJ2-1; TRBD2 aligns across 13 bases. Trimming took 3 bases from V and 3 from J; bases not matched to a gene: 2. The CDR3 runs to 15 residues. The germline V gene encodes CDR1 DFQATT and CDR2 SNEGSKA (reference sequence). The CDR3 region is CSARGLAGLYNEQFF. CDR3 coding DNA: TGCAGTGCTAGGGGACTAGCGGGGCTCTACAATGAGCAGTTCTTC.

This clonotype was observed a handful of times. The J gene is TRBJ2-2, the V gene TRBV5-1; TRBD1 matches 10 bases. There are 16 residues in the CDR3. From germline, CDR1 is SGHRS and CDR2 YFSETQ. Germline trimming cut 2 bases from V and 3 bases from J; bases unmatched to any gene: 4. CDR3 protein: CASSFDRGRDTGELFF. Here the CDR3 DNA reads TGCGCCAGCAGCTTCGACAGGGGGCGCGACACCGGGGAGCTGTTTTTT.

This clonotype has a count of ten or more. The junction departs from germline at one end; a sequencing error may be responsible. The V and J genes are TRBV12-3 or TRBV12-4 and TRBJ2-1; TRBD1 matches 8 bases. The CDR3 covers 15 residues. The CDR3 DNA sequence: TGTGCCAGCAGCTTAGGACAGGGTTCGTACAATGAGCAGTTCTTC. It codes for CASSLGQGSYNEQFF.

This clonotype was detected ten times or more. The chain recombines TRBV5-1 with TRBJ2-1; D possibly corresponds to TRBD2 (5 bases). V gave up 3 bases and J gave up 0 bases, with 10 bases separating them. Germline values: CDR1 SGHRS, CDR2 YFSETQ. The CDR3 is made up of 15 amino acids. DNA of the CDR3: TGCGCCAGCAGCTCACTAGTACCCTCCTACAATGAGCAGTTCTTC. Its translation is CASSSLVPSYNEQFF. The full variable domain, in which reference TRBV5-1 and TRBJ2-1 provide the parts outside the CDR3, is KAGVTQTPRYLIKTRGQQVTLSCSPISGHRSVSWYQQTPGQGLQFLFEYFSETQRNKGNFPGRFSGRQFSNSRSEMNVSTLELGDSALYLCASSSLVPSYNEQFFGPGTRLTVL.

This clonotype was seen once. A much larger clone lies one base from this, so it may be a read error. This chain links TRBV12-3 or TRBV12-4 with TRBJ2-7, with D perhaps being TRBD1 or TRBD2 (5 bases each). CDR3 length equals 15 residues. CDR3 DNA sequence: TGTTCCAGCAGTCACCGGGACGGAACCTCCTACGAGCAGTACTTC. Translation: CSSSHRDGTSYEQYF.

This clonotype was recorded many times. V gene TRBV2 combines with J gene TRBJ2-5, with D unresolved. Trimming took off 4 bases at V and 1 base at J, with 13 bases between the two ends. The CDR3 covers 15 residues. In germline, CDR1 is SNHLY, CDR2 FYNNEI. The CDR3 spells CASSGTRSFQETQYF. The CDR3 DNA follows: TGTGCCAGCAGTGGAACGAGGTCCTTCCAAGAGACCCAGTACTTC. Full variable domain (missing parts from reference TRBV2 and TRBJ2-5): EPEVTQTPSHQVTQMGQEVILRCVPISNHLYFYWYRQILGQKVEFLVSFYNNEISEKSEIFDDQFSVERPDGSNFTLKIRSTKLEDSAMYFCASSGTRSFQETQYFGPGTRLLVL.

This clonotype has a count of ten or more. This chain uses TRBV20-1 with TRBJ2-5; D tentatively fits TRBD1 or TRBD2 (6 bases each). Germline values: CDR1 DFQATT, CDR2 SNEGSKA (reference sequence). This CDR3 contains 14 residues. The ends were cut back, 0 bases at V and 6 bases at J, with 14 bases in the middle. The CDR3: CSARDLSGGQTQYF. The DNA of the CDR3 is TGCAGTGCTAGAGATTTAAGTGGGGGGCAGACCCAGTACTTC.

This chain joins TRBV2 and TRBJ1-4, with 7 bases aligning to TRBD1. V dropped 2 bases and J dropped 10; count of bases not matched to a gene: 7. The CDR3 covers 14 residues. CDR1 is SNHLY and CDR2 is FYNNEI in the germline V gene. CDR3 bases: TGTGCCAGCAGTGAAATGACAGGGCTTGGAAAACTGTTTTTT. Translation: CASSEMTGLGKLFF.

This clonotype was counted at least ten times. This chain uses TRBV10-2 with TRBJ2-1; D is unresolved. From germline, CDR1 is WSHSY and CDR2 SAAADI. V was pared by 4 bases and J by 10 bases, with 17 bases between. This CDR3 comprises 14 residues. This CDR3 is CASSVLAVHREQFF. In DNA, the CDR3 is TGCGCCAGCAGTGTTCTGGCGGTCCACCGAGAGCAGTTCTTC.

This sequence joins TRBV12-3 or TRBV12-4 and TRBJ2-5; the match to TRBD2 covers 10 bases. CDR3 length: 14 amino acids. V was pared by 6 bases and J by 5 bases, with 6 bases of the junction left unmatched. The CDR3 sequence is CASRPAGGRETQYF. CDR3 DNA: TGTGCCAGCAGACCAGCGGGAGGGCGGGAGACCCAGTACTTC.

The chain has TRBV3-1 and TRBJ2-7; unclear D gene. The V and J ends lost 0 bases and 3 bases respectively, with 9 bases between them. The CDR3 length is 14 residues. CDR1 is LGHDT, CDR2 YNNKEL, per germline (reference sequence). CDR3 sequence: CASSQDRVLYEQYF. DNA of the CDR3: TGTGCCAGCAGCCAAGACCGCGTGCTCTACGAGCAGTACTTC.

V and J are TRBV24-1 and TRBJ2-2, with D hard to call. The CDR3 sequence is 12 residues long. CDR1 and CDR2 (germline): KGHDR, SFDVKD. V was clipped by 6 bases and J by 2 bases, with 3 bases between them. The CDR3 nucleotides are TGTGCCACCAGTACAAACACCGGGGAGCTGTTTTTT. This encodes CATSTNTGELFF.

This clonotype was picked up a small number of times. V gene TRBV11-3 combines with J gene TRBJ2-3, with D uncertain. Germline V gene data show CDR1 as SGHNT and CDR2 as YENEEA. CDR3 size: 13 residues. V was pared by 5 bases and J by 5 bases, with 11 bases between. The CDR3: CASSNSRGDTQYF. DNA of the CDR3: TGTGCCAGCAGCAACTCACGCGGAGATACGCAGTATTTT.

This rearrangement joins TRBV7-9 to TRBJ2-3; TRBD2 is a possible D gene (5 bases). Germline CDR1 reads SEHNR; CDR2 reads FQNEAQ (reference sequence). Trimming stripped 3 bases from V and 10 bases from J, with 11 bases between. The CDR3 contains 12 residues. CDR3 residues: CASSFRGSPQYF. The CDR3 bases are TGTGCCAGCAGCTTTCGTGGGAGTCCGCAGTATTTT.

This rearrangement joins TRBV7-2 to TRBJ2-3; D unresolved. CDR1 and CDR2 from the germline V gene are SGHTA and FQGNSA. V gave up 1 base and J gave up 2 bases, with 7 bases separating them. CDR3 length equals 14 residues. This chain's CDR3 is CASSLDVNTDTQYF. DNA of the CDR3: TGTGCCAGCAGCTTAGATGTCAACACAGATACGCAGTATTTT.

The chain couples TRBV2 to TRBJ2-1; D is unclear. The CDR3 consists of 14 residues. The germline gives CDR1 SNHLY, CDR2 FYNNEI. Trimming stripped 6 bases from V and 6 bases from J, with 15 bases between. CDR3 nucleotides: TGTGCCAGCAGAAGGCCCGGATCCATCAATGAGCAGTTCTTC. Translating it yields CASRRPGSINEQFF. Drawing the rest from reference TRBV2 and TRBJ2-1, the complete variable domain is EPEVTQTPSHQVTQMGQEVILRCVPISNHLYFYWYRQILGQKVEFLVSFYNNEISEKSEIFDDQFSVERPDGSNFTLKIRSTKLEDSAMYFCASRRPGSINEQFFGPGTRLTVL.

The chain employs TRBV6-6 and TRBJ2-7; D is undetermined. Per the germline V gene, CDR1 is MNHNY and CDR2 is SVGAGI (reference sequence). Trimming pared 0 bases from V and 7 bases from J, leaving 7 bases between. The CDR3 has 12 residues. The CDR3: CASSYSMREQYF. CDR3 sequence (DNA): TGTGCCAGCAGTTACTCGATGCGGGAGCAGTACTTC.

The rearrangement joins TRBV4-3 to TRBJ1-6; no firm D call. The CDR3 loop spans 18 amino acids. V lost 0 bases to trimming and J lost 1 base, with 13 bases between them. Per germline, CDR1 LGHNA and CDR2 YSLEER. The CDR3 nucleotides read TGCGCCAGCAGCCAAGATGCGGCCTCGGTATCCTATAATTCACCCCTCCACTTT. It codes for CASSQDAASVSYNSPLHF.

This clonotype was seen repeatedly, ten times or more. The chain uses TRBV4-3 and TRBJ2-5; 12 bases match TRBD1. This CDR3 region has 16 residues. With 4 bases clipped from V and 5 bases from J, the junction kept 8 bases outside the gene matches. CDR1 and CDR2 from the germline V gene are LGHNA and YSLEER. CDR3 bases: TGCGCCAGCAGCCCTCAGTGGGACAGGGGGCCGGAGACCCAGTACTTC. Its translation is CASSPQWDRGPETQYF.

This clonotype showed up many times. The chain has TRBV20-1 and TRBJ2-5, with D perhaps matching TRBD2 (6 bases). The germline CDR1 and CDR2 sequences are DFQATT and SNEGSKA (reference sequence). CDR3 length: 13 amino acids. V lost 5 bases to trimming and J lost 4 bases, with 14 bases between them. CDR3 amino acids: CSARTTRGETQYF. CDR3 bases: TGCAGTGCTCGTACGACTAGGGGAGAGACCCAGTACTTC.